What follows are 26 T cell receptor beta chains derived from one specimen sequenced in a study of T cells in Graves' hyperthyroidism and ophthalmopathy. RNA transcripts were the template for amplifying TCR beta CDR3 regions. Initially, a first-round RT-PCR of the TCR CDR3 employed the HTBI primer set. TCRdb independently ran MiXCR on the multiplex PCR reads; one entry per CDR3 protein. The sample contains fewer than 750,000 distinct CDR3 sequences, about 43% of which appear only once. Sequencing was performed on peripheral blood or thyroid tissue (not recorded which). The source of these receptors is a woman younger than 35 with Graves' hyperthyroidism.

In this sample, this clonotype turned up many times. Here the CDR3 reads CASSRMNEQFF. The CDR3 DNA sequence: TGTGCCAGCAGTCGGATGAATGAGCAGTTCTTC. V gene TRBV14 combines with J gene TRBJ2-1; D not certain. Per germline, CDR1 SGHDN and CDR2 FVKESK. CDR3 length equals 11 residues. V was cut by 6 bases and J by 7 bases, with 7 bases left in between.

As for this clonotype: A read error is likely, as this CDR3 ends without the conserved phenylalanine or tryptophan. The DNA is left out, because the CDR3 cannot be placed on it with certainty; the CDR3 is given as TCRdb lists it. The rearrangement uses TRBV7-6 and TRBJ2-1; TRBD2 reflects the table's D call only, with no check against the DNA. Germline V lookup: CDR1 SGHVS, CDR2 FNYEAQ. The CDR3 is 8 amino acids long, termini counted. CDR3 residues: CASSPSTS.

Turning to this clonotype: A clone one base away is much larger, so this may be a read error. The chain joins TRBV7-2 to TRBJ1-1, with TRBD1 identical over 8 bases. This CDR3 region has 16 residues. In germline, CDR1 is SGHTA, CDR2 FQGNSA. V trimming: 3 bases; J trimming: 2 bases; junction bases outside the gene matches: 8. The CDR3 loop is CASSFFSGGNNTEAFF. The CDR3 DNA reads as TGTGCCAGCAGCTTCTTCTCAGGGGGCAACAACACTGAAGCTTTCTTT.

The V call is TRBV28, the J call TRBJ2-7, with 7 bases that match TRBD1. The J call may be incorrect, as the DNA end agrees better with TRBJ2-1. The CDR3 runs 13 residues. CDR1 is MDHEN, CDR2 SYDVKM, per germline. The CDR3 DNA sequence: TGTGCCAGCAGGGATTACAGGGGTAATGAGCAGTTCTTC. Translated, it gives CASRDYRGNEQFF.

This clonotype was seen at least ten times. The rearrangement links TRBV19 to TRBJ2-6; 7 nucleotides align to TRBD2. The germline CDR1 and CDR2 sequences are LNHDA and SQIVND (reference sequence). This CDR3 comprises 15 residues. V lost 2 bases and J lost 4; bases outside the gene matches: 2. This chain's CDR3 is CASSIPAGGANVLTF. The DNA for the CDR3 is TGTGCCAGTAGTATACCAGCGGGGGGGGCCAACGTCCTGACTTTC.

This clonotype was observed at least ten times. The chain combines TRBV6-6 with TRBJ1-1, with a tentative D call TRBD1 (6 bases). Germline V gene sequence: CDR1 MNHNY, CDR2 SVGAGI (reference sequence). The CDR3 runs 15 residues. Trimming shortened V by 1 base and J by 0 bases, and 9 bases separated the two germline ends. This chain's CDR3 is CASSYYGGLNTEAFF. The CDR3 nucleotides are TGTGCCAGCAGTTACTACGGGGGGCTGAACACTGAAGCTTTCTTT.

This clonotype was observed a few times. V gene TRBV18 combines with J gene TRBJ2-6; 11 nucleotides align to TRBD1. Trimming removed 6 bases from V and 1 base from J; junction bases left unmatched: 2. CDR1 and CDR2 from the germline V gene are KGHSH and LQKENI. This CDR3 is 16 amino acids long. The CDR3 DNA follows: TGTGCCAGCTCCGGACAGGGGGCTTCTGGGGCCAACGTCCTGACTTTC. Its protein is CASSGQGASGANVLTF.

With regard to this clonotype: Germline and junction disagree at one end, which may indicate a read error. The chain carries TRBV7-2 and TRBJ2-5; weak D call: TRBD1 (6 bases). The CDR3 spans 15 residues. Germline V lookup: CDR1 SGHTA, CDR2 FQGNSA. This chain's CDR3 is CASSVAGQGGKTQYF. Here the CDR3 DNA reads TGTGCCAGCAGCGTAGCCGGCCAAGGGGGAAAGACCCAGTACTTC.

About this clonotype itself: Possible read error: a much larger clone is one base away. The chain recombines TRBV7-3 with TRBJ2-7; possible D gene TRBD2, 6 bases. This CDR3 comprises 14 residues. Germline V gene sequence: CDR1 SGHTA, CDR2 FQGTGA. Trimming removed 4 bases at V and 3 bases at J, with 13 bases between. The DNA for the CDR3 is TGTGCCAGCAGCTCGAGTCTAGCGATCTACGAGCAGTACTTC. As protein: CASSSSLAIYEQYF.

At least ten counts were recorded for this clonotype. The genes are TRBV12-3 or TRBV12-4 and TRBJ2-7; 8 bases are a match to TRBD1. With 3 bases clipped from V and 5 bases from J, the junction kept 3 bases outside the gene matches. The CDR3 is 13 residues long. The CDR3 DNA is TGTGCCAGCAGTTTTAACAGGGGGGACGAGCAGTACTTC. Translation: CASSFNRGDEQYF.

CDR3 coding DNA: TGCAGTGCTAGGGTCGCGAGAACGGGAGAGACCCAGTACTTC. It codes for CSARVARTGETQYF. The chain joins TRBV20-1 to TRBJ2-5; D call uncertain. Germline-derived CDR1 and CDR2 are DFQATT and SNEGSKA (reference sequence). This CDR3 comprises 14 residues. V lost 3 bases to trimming and J lost 4 bases, with 15 bases between them.

This clonotype occurred many times. The rearrangement links TRBV29-1 to TRBJ1-3; D unclear. The V gene lost 3 bases and the J gene lost 4 bases, with 10 bases spanning the gap. The CDR3 sequence is 13 residues long. Germline-derived CDR1 and CDR2 are SQVTM and ANQGSEA. CDR3 sequence reads: CSVDSGEGNTIYF. The CDR3 coding sequence is TGCAGCGTTGATTCCGGGGAGGGAAACACCATATATTTT.

This chain connects TRBV19 to TRBJ1-2, with TRBD1 matching 9 bases. Germline CDR1 LNHDA, CDR2 SQIVND (reference sequence). The length of the CDR3 is 12 residues. J lost 8 bases, V lost 5 bases, and 3 bases had no gene match. Written as DNA, the CDR3 is TGTGCCAGTAGTGTGACAGGGGGAGGCTACACCTTC. This sequence encodes CASSVTGGGYTF.

Of note for this clonotype: The junction and the germline gene differ at one end; a read error may be behind it. This chain joins TRBV11-2 and TRBJ2-5, with 7 bases aligning to TRBD2. Germline CDR1 is SGHAT and CDR2 is FQNNGV. The CDR3 is 15 amino acids. CDR3 sequence: CACSSRGTNNETQYF. The CDR3 bases are TGTGCCTGCAGCTCCCGAGGGACTAACAATGAGACCCAGTACTTC.

This sequence joins TRBV13 and TRBJ1-2; 7 nucleotides agree with TRBD1. CDR3 length: 14 residues. Trimming at V came to 4 bases and at J to 4 bases, leaving 6 bases not matched to a gene. From germline, CDR1 is PRHDT and CDR2 FYEKMQ (reference sequence). CDR3 protein: CASSSSRDSYGYTF. In DNA form, the CDR3 reads TGTGCCAGCAGCTCCAGCCGGGACAGCTATGGCTACACCTTC.

About this clonotype itself: Germline is not matched at one junction end, which may reflect a read error. The rearrangement joins TRBV19 to TRBJ1-5; D gene uncertain. Germline V gene data show CDR1 as LNHDA and CDR2 as SQIVND (reference sequence). The CDR3 runs to 16 residues. CDR3 in amino acids: CASSGLAGGYNEPQHF. DNA for the CDR3: TGTGCCAGTAGTGGACTAGCGGGAGGGTACAATGAGCCCCAGCATTTT.

The genes are TRBV2 and TRBJ1-4; the D is unclear. V lost 4 bases and J 6 bases, leaving 15 bases between the germline ends. Looked up from germline, CDR1 is SNHLY and CDR2 is FYNNEI. The CDR3 spans 15 residues. The CDR3 reads CASSVGLAGDEKLFF. The CDR3, as DNA: TGTGCCAGCAGTGTTGGACTAGCGGGTGATGAAAAACTGTTTTTT.

Notes on this clonotype: Mismatch with germline at one junction end may stem from a read error. CDR3 sequence (DNA): TGTGCCAGCAGTACAGGGGGCTCTGGGGCCAACGCCCTGACTTTC. Its translation is CASSTGGSGANALTF. The chain links TRBV2 to TRBJ2-6; 9 nucleotides agree with TRBD1. CDR3 length: 15 residues. CDR1 and CDR2 from the germline V gene are SNHLY and FYNNEI.

The rearrangement uses TRBV7-2 and TRBJ2-5; 13 bases are a match to TRBD2. The CDR3 totals 18 residues. After removal of 5 bases from V and 1 base from J, the junction contained 10 bases not matched to a gene. Germline CDR1 is SGHTA and CDR2 is FQGNSA. The CDR3 protein is CASSPRTGTSGVQETQYF. The CDR3 coding sequence is TGTGCCAGCAGCCCAAGAACCGGGACTAGCGGGGTCCAAGAGACCCAGTACTTC.

This clonotype came up many times. V usage is TRBV6-2 or TRBV6-3 and J usage is TRBJ1-5; D might be TRBD1 (6 bases). The V gene's germline CDR1 is MNHEY and CDR2 SVGEGT. The CDR3 is made up of 15 amino acids. V dropped 5 bases and J dropped 0 bases, with 11 bases sitting between them. Written as DNA, the CDR3 is TGTGCCAGCAGTCCGGACAGACTTAGCAATCAGCCCCAGCATTTT. Its translation: CASSPDRLSNQPQHF.

As concerns this clonotype: At one of its ends the junction is not consistent with the germline gene, which may arise from a read error. The V and J genes are TRBV7-2 and TRBJ1-4; D call uncertain. The length of the CDR3 is 13 residues. From germline, CDR1 is SGHTA and CDR2 FQGNSA. CDR3 in amino acids: CASSLGADEELFF. The CDR3 nucleotides read TGTGCCAGCAGCTTAGGGGCGGATGAAGAACTGTTTTTT.

This clonotype was detected only a few times. This may stem from a read error, because a much larger clone lies one nucleotide away. The chain carries TRBV20-1 and TRBJ1-6; weak D call: TRBD1 (5 bases). This CDR3 has 15 residues. Germline V gives CDR1 DFQATT, CDR2 SNEGSKA (reference sequence). The CDR3, as DNA: TGCAGTGCTAGAGACAGGGCGAGTGTGAATTCACCCCTCCGCTTT. This gives the protein CSARDRASVNSPLRF.

The DNA of the CDR3 is TGTGCCATCAGTGAGGAGGAGGGATGGCAGCAAGAGACCCAGTACTTC. Protein: CAISEEEGWQQETQYF. The chain links TRBV10-3 to TRBJ2-5, with D perhaps TRBD2 (6 bases). V was shortened by 2 bases and J by 2 bases, with 15 bases between the two germline ends. Looked up from germline, CDR1 is ENHRY and CDR2 is SYGVKD. This CDR3 contains 16 residues.

The chain links TRBV7-2 to TRBJ1-2; a weak D match, TRBD1 (6 bases). CDR1 and CDR2 (germline): SGHTA, FQGNSA. Trimming shortened V by 5 bases and J by 2 bases, and 21 bases separated the two germline ends. The CDR3 contains 17 residues. CDR3 amino acids: CASSRPGGAAFNYGYTF. CDR3 sequence (DNA): TGTGCCAGCAGCCGACCGGGGGGGGCGGCCTTCAACTATGGCTACACCTTC.

The CDR3 loop is CASIWSRRDTEAFF. The CDR3 DNA is TGTGCCAGCATATGGTCCAGGCGTGACACTGAAGCTTTCTTT. The V gene is TRBV2, the J gene TRBJ1-1; D gene uncertain. The CDR3 covers 14 residues. CDR1 SNHLY and CDR2 FYNNEI come from the germline V gene. V lost 7 bases and J lost 3, with 15 bases in between.

This rearrangement joins TRBV29-1 to TRBJ2-7; either TRBD1 or TRBD2 may fit D (10 bases each). The CDR3 is made up of 16 amino acids. V lost 2 bases and J 5 bases, leaving 22 bases between the germline ends. CDR1 and CDR2 (germline): SQVTM, ANQGSEA. For the CDR3, the DNA is TGCAGCGTTGAACGAACTAGCGGGACAGGGGTCCACGAGCAGTACTTC. It translates to CSVERTSGTGVHEQYF.